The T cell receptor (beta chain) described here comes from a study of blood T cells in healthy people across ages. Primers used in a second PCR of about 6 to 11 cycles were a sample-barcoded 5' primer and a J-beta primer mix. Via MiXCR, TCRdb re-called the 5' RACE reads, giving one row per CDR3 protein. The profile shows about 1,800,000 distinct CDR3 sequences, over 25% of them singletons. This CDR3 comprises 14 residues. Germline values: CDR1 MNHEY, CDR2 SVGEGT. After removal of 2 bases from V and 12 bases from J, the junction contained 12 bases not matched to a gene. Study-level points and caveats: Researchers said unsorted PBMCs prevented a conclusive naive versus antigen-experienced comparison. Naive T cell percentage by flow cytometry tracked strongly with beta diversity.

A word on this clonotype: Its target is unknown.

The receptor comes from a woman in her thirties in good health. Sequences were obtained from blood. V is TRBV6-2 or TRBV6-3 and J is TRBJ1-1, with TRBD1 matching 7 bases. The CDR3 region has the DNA TGTGCCAGCAGTTACAACGTGGGACAGATGAAACCTTTCTTT. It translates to CASSYNVGQMKPFF.